This TCR beta chain stems from a study of T cell repertoires in cytomegalovirus infection. General study results and limits: Across the ex vivo response, the dominant clonotypes were HLA-C-restricted CMV-specific TCR beta clonotypes.

Via MiXCR, TCRdb re-called the reads, giving one row per CDR3 protein. Of approximately 500,000 distinct CDR3 sequences in the sample, around 10% were seen once. There are many counts of this clonotype. Its target is not known. V was cut by 2 bases and J by 2 bases, with 19 bases left in between. CDR3 length equals 18 residues. Per germline, CDR1 MNHEY and CDR2 SMNVEV (reference sequence). The sequenced sample was PBMCs. The receptor was isolated from a human donor in good health (CMV status not recorded). Some clones in this sample may be carry-over from other donors' samples. The chain links TRBV27 to TRBJ1-5, with D perhaps matching TRBD1 (6 bases). CDR3 region: CASSLRGGGRYGNQPQHF. As DNA, the CDR3 is TGTGCCAGCAGTTTAAGGGGGGGGGGTCGGTACGGCAATCAGCCCCAGCATTTT.